The 9 T cell receptor beta chains in this list originate from one sample, sequenced in a study of blood T cell repertoires in COVID-19. The assay was immunoSEQ multiplex PCR, and TCRdb's table has in-frame clones only and misses some. The data contain roughly 400,000 clones, over 75% of them singletons. The sample taken for sequencing was PBMCs or T cells enriched from blood (not recorded which). The receptors stem from a woman aged 18-35 years who had been exposed to COVID-19.

This chain joins TRBV6-2 or TRBV6-3 and TRBJ1-1, with TRBD1 identical over 8 bases. CDR3 length: 14 amino acids. Germline V gives CDR1 MNHEY, CDR2 SVGEGT. J was trimmed by 11 bases and V by 2 bases; bases with no gene match: 10. The CDR3 region is CASSYRRTGSWAFF. CDR3 in DNA: TGTGCCAGCAGTTACCGTCGGACAGGGTCATGGGCTTTCTTT.

The genes are TRBV24-1 and TRBJ2-3; a weak D match, TRBD2 (6 bases). This CDR3 contains 16 residues. Germline CDR1 and CDR2: KGHDR and SFDVKD. V was shortened by 5 bases and J by 0 bases, with 14 bases between the two germline ends. The CDR3 bases are TGTGCCACCAGTGCCATTACTAGCCCTAGCACAGATACGCAGTATTTT. Translation gives CATSAITSPSTDTQYF.

V is TRBV2 and J is TRBJ1-5; TRBD1 aligns across 8 bases. The germline gives CDR1 SNHLY, CDR2 FYNNEI. Unmatched junction bases numbered 10, after V lost 8 bases and J lost 4 bases. CDR3 length: 15 residues. The CDR3 nucleotides are TGTGCCAGCTTGAGGACAGGGTCCGGGAATCAGCCCCAGCATTTT. Protein: CASLRTGSGNQPQHF. Combining the CDR3 with reference TRBV2 and TRBJ1-5 gives the whole variable domain EPEVTQTPSHQVTQMGQEVILRCVPISNHLYFYWYRQILGQKVEFLVSFYNNEISEKSEIFDDQFSVERPDGSNFTLKIRSTKLEDSAMYFCASLRTGSGNQPQHFGDGTRLSIL.

The gene calls are TRBV7-2 and TRBJ2-5; maybe TRBD2 (7 bases). The germline V gene has CDR1 SGHTA and CDR2 FQGNSA. Trimming cost V 2 bases and J 5 bases, with 12 bases left between them. This CDR3 contains 14 residues. The CDR3 DNA reads TGTGCCAGCAGCTTATCCGCGGGGGCTGAGACCCAGTACTTC. This codes for CASSLSAGAETQYF.

This clone was picked up one time. This rearrangement joins TRBV7-2 to TRBJ1-1; no clear D gene. Per the germline V gene, CDR1 is SGHTA and CDR2 is FQGNSA. This CDR3 has 14 amino acids. V lost 0 bases, J lost 4 bases, and 9 bases lay in between. The CDR3 here is CASSLAGSPTEAFF. The DNA of the CDR3 is TGTGCCAGCAGCTTAGCGGGCAGTCCCACTGAAGCTTTCTTT.

This sequence joins TRBV7-2 and TRBJ2-7, with 10 bases matching TRBD1. Germline CDR1 and CDR2: SGHTA and FQGNSA. The CDR3 has 16 amino acids. V dropped 5 bases and J dropped 5; count of bases not matched to a gene: 12. The CDR3 DNA follows: TGTGCCAGCAGCCCTACCGGGACAGGGGTCTATGACGAGCAGTACTTC. Protein: CASSPTGTGVYDEQYF.

This clone was counted a single time. The rearrangement links TRBV21-1 to TRBJ2-7; TRBD1 reflects the table's D call only, with no check against the DNA. TRBV21-1 is a documented pseudogene. The CDR3 has 15 amino acids. Here the CDR3 reads CASSPGQGRTYEQYF. Here the CDR3 DNA reads TGTGCCAGCAGCCCGGGACAGGGCCGTACCTACGAGCAGTACTTC.

V is TRBV15 and J is TRBJ2-1; TRBD1 agrees at 7 bases. The CDR3 extends over 14 amino acids. Germline V lookup: CDR1 LNHNV, CDR2 YYDKDF (reference sequence). J was trimmed by 4 bases and V by 5 bases; bases with no gene match: 5. In DNA form, the CDR3 reads TGTGCCACCAGCGGCCGACAGGGTTACAATGAGCAGTTCTTC. Translated, it gives CATSGRQGYNEQFF.

J is TRBJ2-7 and V is TRBV4-3, with D unresolved. In germline, CDR1 is LGHNA, CDR2 YSLEER. V dropped 4 bases and J dropped 0 bases, with 13 bases sitting between them. This CDR3 has 15 amino acids. As DNA, the CDR3 is TGCGCCAGCAGCCTCCAAGGTGAGGCCTCCTACGAGCAGTACTTC. This gives the protein CASSLQGEASYEQYF.